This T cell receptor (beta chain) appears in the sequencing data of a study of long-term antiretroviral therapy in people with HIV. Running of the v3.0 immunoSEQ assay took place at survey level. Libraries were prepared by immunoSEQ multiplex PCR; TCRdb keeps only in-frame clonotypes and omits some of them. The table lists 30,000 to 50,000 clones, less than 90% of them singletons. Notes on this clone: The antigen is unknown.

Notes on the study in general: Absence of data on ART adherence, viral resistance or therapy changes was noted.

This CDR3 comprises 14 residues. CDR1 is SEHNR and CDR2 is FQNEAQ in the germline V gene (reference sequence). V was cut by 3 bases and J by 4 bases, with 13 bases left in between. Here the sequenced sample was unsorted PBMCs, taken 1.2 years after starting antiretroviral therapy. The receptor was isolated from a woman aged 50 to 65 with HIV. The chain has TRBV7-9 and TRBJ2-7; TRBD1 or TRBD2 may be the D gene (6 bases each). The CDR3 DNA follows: TGTGCCAGCAGCTTGGGCGGGACAATGTACGAGCAGTACTTC. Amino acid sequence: CASSLGGTMYEQYF. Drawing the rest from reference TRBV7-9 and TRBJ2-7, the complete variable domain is DTGVSQNPRHKITKRGQNVTFRCDPISEHNRLYWYRQTLGQGPEFLTYFQNEAQLEKSRLLSDRFSAERPKGSFSTLEIQRTEQGDSAMYLCASSLGGTMYEQYFGPGTRLTVT.